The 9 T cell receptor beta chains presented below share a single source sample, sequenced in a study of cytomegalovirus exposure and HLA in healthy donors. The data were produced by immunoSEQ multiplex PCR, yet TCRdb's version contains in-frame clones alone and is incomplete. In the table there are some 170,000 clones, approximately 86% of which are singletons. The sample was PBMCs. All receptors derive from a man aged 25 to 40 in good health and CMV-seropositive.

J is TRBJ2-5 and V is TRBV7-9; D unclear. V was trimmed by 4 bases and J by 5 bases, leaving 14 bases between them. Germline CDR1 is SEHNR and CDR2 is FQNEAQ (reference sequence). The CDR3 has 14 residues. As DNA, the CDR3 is TGTGCCAGCAGCTCCGCATACACCCGGGAGACCCAGTACTTC. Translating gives CASSSAYTRETQYF.

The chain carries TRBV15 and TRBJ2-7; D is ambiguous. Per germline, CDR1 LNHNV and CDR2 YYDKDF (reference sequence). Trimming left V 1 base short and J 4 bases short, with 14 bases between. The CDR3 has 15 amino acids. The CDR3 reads CATSRVEGSVYEQYF. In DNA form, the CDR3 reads TGTGCCACCAGCAGAGTGGAAGGGTCAGTGTACGAGCAGTACTTC.

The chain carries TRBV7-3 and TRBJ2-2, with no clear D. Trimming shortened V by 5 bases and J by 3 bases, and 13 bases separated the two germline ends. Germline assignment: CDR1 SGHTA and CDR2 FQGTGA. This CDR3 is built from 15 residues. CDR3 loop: CASSPGDGYTGELFF. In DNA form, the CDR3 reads TGTGCCAGCAGCCCCGGCGACGGATACACCGGGGAGCTGTTTTTT.

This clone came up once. The CDR3 coding sequence is TGTGCCAGCAGCTTAACCGGGACTAGCGGGGGGGCTGGTCCCGGGGAGCTGTTTTTT. Protein sequence: CASSLTGTSGGAGPGELFF. This chain joins TRBV7-3 and TRBJ2-2; 16 positions match TRBD2. Germline V gene lookup returns CDR1 SGHTA and CDR2 FQGTGA. The CDR3 extends over 19 amino acids. Trimming cost V 0 bases and J 6 bases; bases outside gene matches: 7.

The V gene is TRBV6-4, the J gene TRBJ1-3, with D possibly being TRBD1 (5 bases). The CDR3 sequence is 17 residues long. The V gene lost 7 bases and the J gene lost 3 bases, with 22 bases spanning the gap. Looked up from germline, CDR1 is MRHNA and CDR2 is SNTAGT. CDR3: CASTSRTRKEDGNTIYF. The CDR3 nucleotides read TGTGCCAGCACCAGCCGGACACGAAAGGAAGATGGAAACACCATATATTTT.

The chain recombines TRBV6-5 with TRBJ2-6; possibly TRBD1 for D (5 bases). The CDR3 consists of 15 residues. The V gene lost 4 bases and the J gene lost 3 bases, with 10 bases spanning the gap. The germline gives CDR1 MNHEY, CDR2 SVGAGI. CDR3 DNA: TGTGCCAGCAGTTCTCAGGGATATGGGGCCAACGTCCTGACTTTC. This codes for CASSSQGYGANVLTF.

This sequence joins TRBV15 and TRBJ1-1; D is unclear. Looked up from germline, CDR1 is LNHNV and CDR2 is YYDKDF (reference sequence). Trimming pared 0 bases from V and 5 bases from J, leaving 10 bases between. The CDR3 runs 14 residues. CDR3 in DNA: TGTGCCACCAGCAGAGATAAAGGGAGTACTGAAGCTTTCTTT. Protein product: CATSRDKGSTEAFF.

The chain's CDR3 is CASSVEGGGTGELFF. CDR3 bases: TGTGCCAGCAGCGTAGAGGGGGGCGGCACCGGGGAGCTGTTTTTT. The chain employs TRBV9 and TRBJ2-2; D assignment may be TRBD1 or TRBD2 (6 bases each). Per germline, CDR1 SGDLS and CDR2 YYNGEE. The CDR3 is 15 residues long. Trimming removed 0 bases from V and 4 bases from J, with 10 bases in between. The full variable domain, its missing parts supplied by reference TRBV9 and TRBJ2-2, is DSGVTQTPKHLITATGQRVTLRCSPRSGDLSVYWYQQSLDQGLQFLIQYYNGEERAKGNILERFSAQQFPDLHSELNLSSLELGDSALYFCASSVEGGGTGELFFGEGSRLTVL.

In DNA, the CDR3 is TGTGCCAGCAGTTCGGGACTAGCCTCCTCCTACGAGCAGTACTTC. It translates to CASSSGLASSYEQYF. V and J are TRBV27 and TRBJ2-7, with TRBD2 matching 9 bases. The CDR3 length is 15 residues. After removal of 4 bases from V and 0 bases from J, the junction contained 4 bases not matched to a gene. Germline V gene sequence: CDR1 MNHEY, CDR2 SMNVEV (reference sequence).